These 14 T cell receptor beta chains share one sample of origin, sequenced in a study of cytomegalovirus exposure and HLA in healthy donors. The PCR ran on 60 Vbeta and 13 Jbeta primers. The assay was immunoSEQ multiplex PCR, and TCRdb's table has in-frame clones only and misses some. The sample gives approximately 73,000 clones, about 64% of which show up once; 5.7% is in the top ten. The source material was PBMCs. The receptors stem from a man aged 25 to 40 in good health and CMV-seropositive.

The chain employs TRBV5-5 and TRBJ2-6, with 7 bases that match TRBD1. Germline V CDR1 and CDR2: SGHKS, YYEKEE (reference sequence). The CDR3 is 17 amino acids. With 3 bases clipped from V and 4 bases from J, the junction kept 10 bases outside the gene matches. The CDR3 nucleotides read TGTGCCAGCAGCTCTATTCAGACAGGGTGGGGGGCCAACGTCCTGACTTTC. Encoded protein: CASSSIQTGWGANVLTF.

V usage is TRBV2 and J usage is TRBJ2-1, with a weak D call TRBD2 (5 bases). V was trimmed by 3 bases and J by 9 bases, leaving 12 bases between them. In germline, CDR1 is SNHLY, CDR2 FYNNEI. The CDR3 has 13 residues. The CDR3 region is CASSETGSAEQFF. The CDR3 DNA sequence: TGTGCCAGCAGTGAGACGGGGTCCGCTGAGCAGTTCTTC.

The chain couples TRBV29-1 to TRBJ1-1, with D possibly TRBD1 on 5 matching bases. This CDR3 region has 12 residues. Germline V gene lookup returns CDR1 SQVTM and CDR2 ANQGSEA. V shed 3 bases and J shed 8 bases, with 13 bases lying between them. CDR3 protein: CSVDGGRTEAFF. The CDR3 DNA reads as TGCAGCGTTGACGGGGGACGGACCGAAGCTTTCTTT.

The chain combines TRBV2 with TRBJ1-6; D might be TRBD1 (6 bases). This CDR3 spans 15 amino acids. Germline lookup yields CDR1 SNHLY and CDR2 FYNNEI. V shed 6 bases and J shed 6 bases, with 15 bases lying between them. DNA for the CDR3: TGTGCCAGCAGGGTACAGGGAACGGGTAATTCACCCCTCCACTTT. Its translation: CASRVQGTGNSPLHF.

The V call is TRBV29-1, the J call TRBJ1-2, with D unresolved. The germline gives CDR1 SQVTM, CDR2 ANQGSEA. The germline V and J ends were trimmed by 5 bases and 2 bases, with 9 bases remaining between them. The CDR3 totals 12 residues. The CDR3 protein is CSVSGGNYGYTF. In DNA, the CDR3 is TGCAGCGTTTCGGGAGGCAACTATGGCTACACCTTC.

This chain joins TRBV4-1 and TRBJ2-7; TRBD2 matches at 9 bases. CDR3 length equals 15 residues. With 5 bases clipped from V and 4 bases from J, the junction kept 9 bases outside the gene matches. Germline CDR1 reads MGHRA; CDR2 reads YSYEKL. CDR3 nucleotide sequence: TGCGCCAGCAGCGCACAAGCGGGAGGCGGGTACGAGCAGTACTTC. Translating it yields CASSAQAGGGYEQYF.

This clone was observed a single time. The V and J genes are TRBV6-1 and TRBJ2-5, with TRBD2 identical over 8 bases. The germline V gene has CDR1 MNHNS and CDR2 SASEGT. This CDR3 is 14 amino acids long. Losses at the gene ends were 8 bases for V and 5 bases for J; bases not matched to a gene: 10. The chain's CDR3 is CASSPPAGGETQYF. CDR3 nucleotides: TGTGCCAGCTCTCCGCCTGCGGGGGGTGAGACCCAGTACTTC.

The gene calls are TRBV21-1 and TRBJ2-2; TRBD1 is the table's D call, not checked against the DNA. TRBV21-1 is classified as a pseudogene. This CDR3 is built from 16 residues. The CDR3 sequence: CASSNRDRKKDGELFF. CDR3 nucleotide sequence: TGTGCCAGCAGCAACCGAGACAGGAAGAAGGACGGGGAGCTGTTTTTT.

By sample fraction, this clone is medium-sized. This chain joins TRBV10-2 and TRBJ2-7; 9 bases are a match to TRBD2. This CDR3 has 15 residues. Losses at the gene ends were 0 bases for V and 0 bases for J; bases not matched to a gene: 0. Germline CDR1 WSHSY, CDR2 SAAADI. CDR3 sequence reads: CASSESSGSSYEQYF. The DNA for the CDR3 is TGCGCCAGCAGTGAGTCTAGCGGGAGCTCCTACGAGCAGTACTTC.

This clone was picked up one time. The chain carries TRBV27 and TRBJ1-6; D uncertain. The CDR3 is 13 amino acids. Per the germline V gene, CDR1 is MNHEY and CDR2 is SMNVEV (reference sequence). V shed 6 bases and J shed 10 bases, with 13 bases lying between them. CDR3 loop: CASRGASTSPLHF. Written as DNA, the CDR3 is TGTGCCAGCAGGGGCGCGTCCACGTCACCCCTCCACTTT.

The chain recombines TRBV5-4 with TRBJ2-1; TRBD2 matches at 14 bases. The CDR3 is 16 residues long. The J segment lost 9 bases and the V segment lost 0 bases, leaving 5 bases of the junction unmatched. Germline CDR1 reads SGHNT; CDR2 reads YYREEE (reference sequence). CDR3 DNA: TGTGCCAGCAGCTTGGCCCAGACTAGCGGGGGGGGTGAGCAGTTCTTC. Its translation is CASSLAQTSGGGEQFF.

Comments on this clone: Other DNA sequences in this sample translate to the same CDR3. V is TRBV11-3 and J is TRBJ1-2; 7 bases match TRBD1. V gave up 0 bases and J gave up 2 bases; unmatched junction bases: 0. The length of the CDR3 is 14 residues. Per the germline V gene, CDR1 is SGHNT and CDR2 is YENEEA. CDR3 DNA sequence: TGTGCCAGCAGCTTAGAGACAGGGAACTATGGCTACACCTTC. Amino acid sequence: CASSLETGNYGYTF. The whole variable domain, remainder taken from reference TRBV11-3 and TRBJ1-2, is EAGVVQSPRYKIIEKKQPVAFWCNPISGHNTLYWYLQNLGQGPELLIRYENEEAVDDSQLPKDRFSAERLKGVDSTLKIQPAELGDSAVYLCASSLETGNYGYTFGSGTRLTVV.

The chain couples TRBV11-3 to TRBJ1-2, with D unresolved. The CDR3 is 14 residues long. Germline lookup yields CDR1 SGHNT and CDR2 YENEEA. The germline V and J ends were trimmed by 1 base and 4 bases, with 10 bases remaining between them. The CDR3 loop reads CASSLGAATYGYTF. The DNA for the CDR3 is TGTGCCAGCAGCTTAGGGGCAGCCACCTATGGCTACACCTTC.

This sequence joins TRBV6-5 and TRBJ2-1; 8 bases line up with TRBD2. The CDR3 contains 14 residues. The germline V gene encodes CDR1 MNHEY and CDR2 SVGAGI. V was pared by 6 bases and J by 10 bases, with 11 bases of the junction left unmatched. CDR3 region: CASRNSRGAGEQFF. The CDR3 DNA reads as TGTGCCAGCAGGAATTCGCGGGGGGCAGGGGAGCAGTTCTTC.